Below, 16 T cell receptor beta chains from the same sample are listed, as sequenced in a study of blood T cell repertoires in COVID-19. Repertoires were generated with immunoSEQ multiplex PCR, while TCRdb's copy carries only in-frame clones and drops some. The sample has around 280,000 clones, about nine tenths seen once. Sequenced input: peripheral blood. The receptors come from a woman aged 25 to 39 with COVID-19, enrolled during active disease.

The table lists this clone with a count of one. The V call is TRBV19, the J call TRBJ2-5; D remains ambiguous. Germline V gives CDR1 LNHDA, CDR2 SQIVND (reference sequence). The CDR3 loop spans 11 amino acids. The ends were cut back, 8 bases at V and 7 bases at J, with 11 bases in the middle. CDR3: CASSKAGTQYF. Here the CDR3 DNA reads TGTGCCAGTTCAAAGGCAGGGACCCAGTACTTC. Looking up the rest from reference TRBV19 and TRBJ2-5 gives the full variable domain: DGGITQSPKYLFRKEGQNVTLSCEQNLNHDAMYWYRQDPGQGLRLIYYSQIVNDFQKGDIAEGYSVSREKKESFPLTVTSAQKNPTAFYLCASSKAGTQYFGPGTRLLVL.

The chain recombines TRBV15 with TRBJ2-7; tentatively, D is TRBD1 (6 bases). Looked up from germline, CDR1 is LNHNV and CDR2 is YYDKDF (reference sequence). CDR3 length equals 14 residues. Trimming removed 5 bases at V and 3 bases at J, with 14 bases between. Here the CDR3 DNA reads TGTGCCACCAGCTTACAGGGCCGGGGCTACGAGCAGTACTTC. Translation gives CATSLQGRGYEQYF.

The chain couples TRBV18 to TRBJ2-3; 9 bases fit TRBD2. Germline V gives CDR1 KGHSH, CDR2 LQKENI. The length of the CDR3 is 16 residues. Germline trimming cut 0 bases from V and 1 base from J; bases unmatched to any gene: 2. The CDR3 region is CASSPPWTSGTDTQYF. In nucleotides, the CDR3 is TGTGCCAGCTCACCACCGTGGACTAGCGGCACAGATACGCAGTATTTT.

V is TRBV6-2 or TRBV6-3 and J is TRBJ2-1, with 12 bases aligning to TRBD2. CDR3 length: 16 residues. Per the germline V gene, CDR1 is MNHEY and CDR2 is SVGEGT. The junction had 8 bases not matched to a gene; V was cut back by 2 bases and J by 9 bases. The CDR3 sequence: CASSYHPSGGAGEQFF. The CDR3 nucleotides read TGTGCCAGCAGTTACCACCCTAGCGGGGGGGCAGGTGAGCAGTTCTTC.

V is TRBV11-2 and J is TRBJ1-4; D might be TRBD1 (5 bases). CDR3 length: 16 amino acids. CDR1 and CDR2 (germline): SGHAT, FQNNGV. The V end lost 1 base, the J end lost 2 bases, and 11 bases lay between the germline ends. In nucleotides, the CDR3 is TGTGCCAGCAGCTTAGCTCGGGGGTACACTAATGAAAAACTGTTTTTT. Protein: CASSLARGYTNEKLFF. Using reference TRBV11-2 and TRBJ1-4 for the parts outside the CDR3, the full variable domain is EAGVAQSPRYKIIEKRQSVAFWCNPISGHATLYWYQQILGQGPKLLIQFQNNGVVDDSQLPKDRFSAERLKGVDSTLKIQPAKLEDSAVYLCASSLARGYTNEKLFFGSGTQLSVL.

This sequence joins TRBV19 and TRBJ1-5, with a tentative D call TRBD1 (6 bases). This CDR3 has 17 residues. Trimming stripped 6 bases from V and 1 base from J, with 19 bases between. CDR1 is LNHDA and CDR2 is SQIVND in the germline V gene (reference sequence). The CDR3 here is CASSIQGSGGSNQPQHF. The CDR3 nucleotides are TGTGCCAGTAGCATCCAGGGGTCGGGTGGAAGCAATCAGCCCCAGCATTTT.

The V gene is TRBV19, the J gene TRBJ2-1; D unresolved. Trimming removed 3 bases at V and 1 base at J, with 7 bases between. CDR1 and CDR2 from the germline V gene are LNHDA and SQIVND (reference sequence). This CDR3 is 14 amino acids long. The CDR3 nucleotides are TGTGCCAGTAGTATCGACATTTCCTACAATGAGCAGTTCTTC. Its protein is CASSIDISYNEQFF.

V and J are TRBV6-6 and TRBJ2-2; maybe TRBD2 (5 bases). CDR1 is MNHNY and CDR2 is SVGAGI in the germline V gene (reference sequence). V was shortened by 5 bases and J by 4 bases, with 17 bases between the two germline ends. The length of the CDR3 is 16 residues. CDR3 protein: CASSPWARVGTGELFF. CDR3 DNA: TGTGCCAGCAGTCCTTGGGCGAGGGTCGGCACCGGGGAGCTGTTTTTT.

The chain combines TRBV4-1 with TRBJ1-2; D possibly corresponds to TRBD1 (5 bases). V lost 1 base and J 3 bases, leaving 12 bases between the germline ends. CDR3 length: 15 residues. Germline loops: CDR1 MGHRA, CDR2 YSYEKL. The chain's CDR3 is CASSQAFARDYGYTF. The CDR3 coding sequence is TGCGCCAGCAGCCAAGCCTTCGCCAGGGACTATGGCTACACCTTC.

The rearrangement uses TRBV2 and TRBJ1-6; maybe TRBD1 (5 bases). V was trimmed by 0 bases and J by 3 bases, leaving 15 bases between them. The CDR3 sequence is 18 residues long. The germline V gene encodes CDR1 SNHLY and CDR2 FYNNEI. The CDR3 sequence is CASSEAQPAGLYNSPLHF. CDR3 DNA: TGTGCCAGCAGTGAAGCCCAACCGGCAGGGCTCTATAATTCACCCCTCCACTTT. The whole variable domain, remainder taken from reference TRBV2 and TRBJ1-6, is EPEVTQTPSHQVTQMGQEVILRCVPISNHLYFYWYRQILGQKVEFLVSFYNNEISEKSEIFDDQFSVERPDGSNFTLKIRSTKLEDSAMYFCASSEAQPAGLYNSPLHFGNGTRLTVT.

The chain has TRBV24-1 and TRBJ1-2; perhaps TRBD1 as D (6 bases). The germline V and J ends were trimmed by 4 bases and 6 bases, with 11 bases remaining between them. The germline V gene has CDR1 KGHDR and CDR2 SFDVKD. This CDR3 spans 13 amino acids. CDR3 loop: CATSDSQGHGYTF. The DNA for the CDR3 is TGTGCCACCAGTGACTCACAGGGCCATGGCTACACCTTC.

The CDR3 DNA follows: TGTGCCAGCAGCTCCCCCAGGGGAATAGCGGGCTACACCTTC. It is translated as CASSSPRGIAGYTF. The chain combines TRBV9 with TRBJ1-2; D possibly corresponds to TRBD1 (6 bases). Germline-derived CDR1 and CDR2 are SGDLS and YYNGEE. There are 14 residues in the CDR3. V gave up 4 bases and J gave up 8 bases, with 18 bases separating them.

The chain couples TRBV9 to TRBJ1-2; no clear D. With 2 bases removed from V and 2 bases from J, the gap between germline ends came to 4 bases. The germline V gene has CDR1 SGDLS and CDR2 YYNGEE. The CDR3 sequence is 12 residues long. CDR3 sequence: CASSVRNYGYTF. The CDR3 DNA reads as TGTGCCAGCAGCGTGAGGAACTATGGCTACACCTTC.

The chain uses TRBV27 and TRBJ2-7; TRBD1 agrees at 8 bases. Germline V lookup: CDR1 MNHEY, CDR2 SMNVEV (reference sequence). Trimming at V came to 6 bases and at J to 1 base, leaving 11 bases not matched to a gene. CDR3 length: 16 amino acids. The CDR3 DNA follows: TGTGCCAGCAGCTGGGGAACAGGGGGTCTATCCTACGAGCAGTACTTC. Its protein is CASSWGTGGLSYEQYF.

The gene calls are TRBV30 and TRBJ1-4, with 7 bases matching TRBD1. This CDR3 contains 15 residues. Germline CDR1 reads GTSNPN; CDR2 reads SVGIG (reference sequence). V gave up 3 bases and J gave up 6 bases; unmatched junction bases: 10. The CDR3 coding sequence is TGTGCCTGGAGGTGTGAAACAGGGGCGGATGAAAAACTGTTTTTT. This codes for CAWRCETGADEKLFF.

The V call is TRBV7-9, the J call TRBJ1-4, with unresolved D. The germline V and J ends were trimmed by 5 bases and 7 bases, with 8 bases remaining between them. The CDR3 spans 12 residues. Germline CDR1 reads SEHNR; CDR2 reads FQNEAQ (reference sequence). The CDR3 sequence is CASSRSLEKLFF. For the CDR3, the DNA is TGTGCCAGCAGCCGTTCACTTGAAAAACTGTTTTTT.